Included here is one TCR beta chain sequence, with context. These data originate in a study of PD-L1 blockade in urothelial cancer. This CDR3 has 15 residues. V dropped 4 bases and J dropped 0 bases, with 10 bases sitting between them. Per the germline V gene, CDR1 is SGHRS and CDR2 is YFSETQ. TCRdb's copy holds only in-frame clones and misses some; the assay was immunoSEQ multiplex PCR. The table lists approximately 45,000 clones, approximately 85% of them singletons. The time point denotes: pretreatment peripheral blood. This TCR was sampled from a man over 45 with urothelial cancer. The material was PBMCs, obtained around atezolizumab (anti-PD-L1) treatment. This chain joins TRBV5-1 and TRBJ1-4; D is possibly TRBD1 (5 bases). CDR3 in amino acids: CASSPWGATNEKLFF. The DNA for the CDR3 is TGCGCCAGCAGCCCGTGGGGGGCAACTAATGAAAAACTGTTTTTT.